The rows below give T cell receptor beta chains drawn from one sample of a study of vaccination effects on CD4 cells after COVID-19. Generated by immunoSEQ multiplex PCR, the TCRdb table keeps only in-frame clones and is missing some. The repertoire consists of 50,000 or so clones, with roughly three quarters occurring once and the leading ten covering more than 5%. Their antigens remain unidentified. Sequencing was performed on CD4+ T cells from PBMCs cultured with HCoV-OC43 spike peptides, taken before COVID-19 vaccination. The receptors come from a human donor who received a COVID-19 vaccine. Both conserved end residues are part of each CDR3. Each record gives: J gene, D gene, clone size, V gene, CDR3 protein, CDR3 DNA. D genes are given only for firm matches. Not every row has a clone size; where given, it reads once, few, many or a size class.

TRBJ1-2 | TRBD1 | few | TRBV15 | CATSRDRGANYGYTF | TGTGCCACCAGCCGTGACAGGGGCGCAAACTATGGCTACACCTTC
TRBJ2-1 | . | . | TRBV2 | CASSAYNEQFF | TGTGCCAGCAGTGCGTACAATGAGCAGTTCTTC
TRBJ2-5 | . | . | TRBV19 | CASSYRQQETQYF | TGTGCCAGTAGTTATCGGCAGCAAGAGACCCAGTACTTC
TRBJ2-5 | . | . | TRBV7-2 | CASSLSGGETQYF | TGTGCCAGCAGCTTATCAGGGGGGGAGACCCAGTACTTC
TRBJ2-5 | . | . | TRBV9 | CASSGSSASQETQYF | TGTGCCAGCAGCGGCTCTAGCGCCTCGCAAGAGACCCAGTACTTC
TRBJ2-5 | TRBD2 | . | TRBV6-1 | CASSVGGTSVPKTQYF | TGTGCCAGCAGTGTTGGTGGGACTAGCGTCCCTAAGACCCAGTACTTC
TRBJ2-1 | TRBD2 | few | TRBV9 | CASDRTGGQNNEQFF | TGTGCCAGCGATCGGACGGGGGGGCAGAACAATGAGCAGTTCTTC
TRBJ1-6 | . | . | TRBV2 | CASSPRGLELSSYNSPLHF | TGTGCCAGCAGTCCCCGGGGCCTCGAACTGAGCTCCTATAATTCACCCCTCCACTTT
TRBJ2-5 | . | . | TRBV19 | CASSINRDQETQYF | TGTGCCAGTAGTATAAACAGGGATCAAGAGACCCAGTACTTC
TRBJ1-2 | TRBD1 | few | TRBV5-6 | CASSQDRGPLYGYTF | TGTGCCAGCAGCCAAGACAGGGGGCCCCTCTATGGCTACACCTTC
TRBJ1-6 | TRBD1 | few | TRBV5-6 | CASSGDRGNSPLHF | TGTGCCAGCAGCGGGGACAGGGGGAATTCACCCCTCCACTTT
TRBJ2-3 | TRBD2 | . | TRBV7-2 | CASSLTSGGGTDTQYF | TGTGCCAGCAGCTTAACTAGCGGGGGGGGCACAGATACGCAGTATTTT
TRBJ1-2 | . | . | TRBV5-6 | CASSLGGGYGYTF | TGTGCCAGCAGCTTAGGGGGGGGCTATGGCTACACCTTC
TRBJ1-1 | . | few | TRBV5-1 | CASSLGPEHTEAFF | TGCGCCAGCAGCTTGGGGCCCGAACACACTGAAGCTTTCTTT
TRBJ1-5 | . | . | TRBV6-5 | CASGVGNQPQHF | TGTGCCAGCGGAGTCGGCAATCAGCCCCAGCATTTT
TRBJ2-5 | . | . | TRBV7-9 | CASSLLGSQETQYF | TGTGCCAGCAGCTTACTTGGCTCACAAGAGACCCAGTACTTC
TRBJ1-5 | . | . | TRBV5-1 | CASSREGGNQPQHF | TGCGCCAGCAGCAGGGAGGGGGGCAATCAGCCCCAGCATTTT
TRBJ2-2 | TRBD1 | . | TRBV6-2/TRBV6-3 | CASSYPRGTGGVIIGELFF | TGTGCCAGCAGTTACCCTCGGGGGACAGGGGGCGTAATAATCGGGGAGCTGTTTTTT
TRBJ1-1 | . | . | TRBV3-1/TRBV3-2 | CASSQGGQGVTEAFF | TGTGCCAGCAGCCAGGGGGGTCAAGGGGTTACTGAAGCTTTCTTT
TRBJ1-4 | . | . | TRBV5-1 | CASSLDPRREKLFF | TGCGCCAGCAGCTTAGACCCCCGAAGGGAAAAACTGTTTTTT
TRBJ1-1 | . | . | TRBV24-1 | CATRQGDTEAFF | TGTGCCACCAGACAGGGAGACACTGAAGCTTTCTTT
TRBJ2-5 | TRBD2 | . | TRBV28 | CASSWTSGQETQYF | TGTGCCAGCAGCTGGACTAGCGGCCAAGAGACCCAGTACTTC
TRBJ1-1 | . | . | TRBV9 | CASSPSLGETEAFF | TGTGCCAGCAGCCCCTCCCTGGGGGAGACTGAAGCTTTCTTT
TRBJ1-5 | . | few | TRBV30 | CAWSADPRAQHF | TGTGCCTGGAGTGCGGACCCGAGGGCCCAGCATTTT
TRBJ1-2 | . | once | TRBV3-1/TRBV3-2 | CASSREWGGGYGYTF | TGTGCCAGCAGCCGTGAGTGGGGGGGTGGCTATGGCTACACCTTC
TRBJ2-1 | TRBD2 | . | TRBV24-1 | CATKPPPGLAANNEQFF | TGTGCCACCAAACCGCCACCCGGGCTAGCGGCCAACAATGAGCAGTTCTTC
TRBJ2-2 | . | . | TRBV7-2 | CASSLAPGQGELFF | TGTGCCAGCAGCTTAGCACCCGGACAGGGGGAGCTGTTTTTT